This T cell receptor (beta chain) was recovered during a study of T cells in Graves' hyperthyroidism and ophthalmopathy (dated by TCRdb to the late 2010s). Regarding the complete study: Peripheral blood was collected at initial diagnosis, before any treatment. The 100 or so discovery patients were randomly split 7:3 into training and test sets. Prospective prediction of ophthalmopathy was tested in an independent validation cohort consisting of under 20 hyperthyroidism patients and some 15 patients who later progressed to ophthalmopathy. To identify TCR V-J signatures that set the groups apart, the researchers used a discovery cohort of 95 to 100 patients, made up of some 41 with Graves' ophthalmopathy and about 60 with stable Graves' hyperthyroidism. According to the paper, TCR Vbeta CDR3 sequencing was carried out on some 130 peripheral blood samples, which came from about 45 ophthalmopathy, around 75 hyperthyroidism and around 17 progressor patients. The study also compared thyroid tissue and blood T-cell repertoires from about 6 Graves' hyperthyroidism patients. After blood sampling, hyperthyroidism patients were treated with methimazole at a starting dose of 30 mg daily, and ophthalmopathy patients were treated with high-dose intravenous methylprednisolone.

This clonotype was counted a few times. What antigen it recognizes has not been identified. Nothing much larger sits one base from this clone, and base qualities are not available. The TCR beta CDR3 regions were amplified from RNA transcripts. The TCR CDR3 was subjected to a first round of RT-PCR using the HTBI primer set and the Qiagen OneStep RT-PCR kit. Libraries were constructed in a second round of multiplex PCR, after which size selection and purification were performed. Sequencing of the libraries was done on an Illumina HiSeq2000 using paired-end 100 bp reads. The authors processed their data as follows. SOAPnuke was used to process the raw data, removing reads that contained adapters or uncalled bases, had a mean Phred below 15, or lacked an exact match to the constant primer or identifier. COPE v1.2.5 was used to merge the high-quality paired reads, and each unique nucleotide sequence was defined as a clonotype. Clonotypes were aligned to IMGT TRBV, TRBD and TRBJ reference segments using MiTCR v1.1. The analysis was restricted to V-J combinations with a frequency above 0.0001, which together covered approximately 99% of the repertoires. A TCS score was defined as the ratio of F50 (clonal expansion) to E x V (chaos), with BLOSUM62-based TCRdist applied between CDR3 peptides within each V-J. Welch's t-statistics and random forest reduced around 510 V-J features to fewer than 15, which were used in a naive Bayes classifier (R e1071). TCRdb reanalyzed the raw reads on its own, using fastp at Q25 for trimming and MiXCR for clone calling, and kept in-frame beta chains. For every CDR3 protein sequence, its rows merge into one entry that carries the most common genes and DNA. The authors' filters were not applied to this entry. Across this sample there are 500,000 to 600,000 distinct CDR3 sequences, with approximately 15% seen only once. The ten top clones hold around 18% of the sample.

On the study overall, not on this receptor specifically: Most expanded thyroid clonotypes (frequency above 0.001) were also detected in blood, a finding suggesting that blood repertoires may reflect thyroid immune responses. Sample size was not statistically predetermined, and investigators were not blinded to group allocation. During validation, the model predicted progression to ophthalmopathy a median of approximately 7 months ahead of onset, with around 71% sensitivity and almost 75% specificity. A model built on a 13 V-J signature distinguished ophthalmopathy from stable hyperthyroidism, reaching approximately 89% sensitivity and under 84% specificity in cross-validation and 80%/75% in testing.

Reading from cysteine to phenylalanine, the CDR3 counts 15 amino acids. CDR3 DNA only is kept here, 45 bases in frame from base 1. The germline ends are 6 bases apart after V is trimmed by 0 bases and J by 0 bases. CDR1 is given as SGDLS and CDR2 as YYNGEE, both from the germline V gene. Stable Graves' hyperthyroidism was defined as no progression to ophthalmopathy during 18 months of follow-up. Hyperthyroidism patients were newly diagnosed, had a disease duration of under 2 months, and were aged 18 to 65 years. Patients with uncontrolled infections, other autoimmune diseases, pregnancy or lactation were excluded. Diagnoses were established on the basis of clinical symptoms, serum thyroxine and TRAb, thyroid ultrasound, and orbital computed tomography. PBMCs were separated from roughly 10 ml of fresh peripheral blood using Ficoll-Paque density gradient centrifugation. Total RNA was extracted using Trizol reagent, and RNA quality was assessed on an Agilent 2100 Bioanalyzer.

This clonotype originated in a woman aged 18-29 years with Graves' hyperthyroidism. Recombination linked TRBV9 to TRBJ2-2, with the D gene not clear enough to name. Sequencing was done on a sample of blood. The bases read TGTGCCAGCAGCGTAGACTCCGCGAACACCGGGGAGCTGTTTTTT. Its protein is CASSVDSANTGELFF.